The 19 T cell receptor beta chains below were found in one sample sequenced in a study of spatial heterogeneity in lung cancer. TCRdb re-called the 5' RACE reads with MiXCR, one entry per CDR3 protein. Of 1,000 to 1,500 distinct CDR3 sequences in the sample, about 25% were seen once. Time point specified: blood at routine non-recurrence follow-up after resection. The sample in question was PBMCs, obtained at follow-up. These receptors originate from a male donor with early-stage non-small cell lung cancer.

This clonotype is categorized as large (0.1 to 1%). The rearrangement joins TRBV3-1 to TRBJ2-2; the match to TRBD1 covers 7 bases. The V and J ends lost 4 bases and 6 bases, in that order; junction bases with no gene match: 2. CDR1 is LGHDT, CDR2 YNNKEL, per germline (reference sequence). This CDR3 region has 13 residues. CDR3 region: CASSLQGAGELFF. CDR3 bases: TGTGCCAGCAGCCTCCAGGGGGCCGGGGAGCTGTTTTTT.

In its sample, this clonotype ranks as medium-sized. The rearrangement links TRBV9 to TRBJ1-4; D remains unclear. Between the trimmed V and J ends, which lost 0 bases and 0 bases, there was a span of 9 bases. The germline CDR1 and CDR2 sequences are SGDLS and YYNGEE. The CDR3 covers 16 residues. CDR3 residues: CASSVGGGTTNEKLFF. In DNA form, the CDR3 reads TGTGCCAGCAGCGTAGGCGGAGGGACAACTAATGAAAAACTGTTTTTT.

The V and J genes are TRBV19 and TRBJ2-2; 7 bases are shared with TRBD1. The CDR3 is 15 amino acids. In germline, CDR1 is LNHDA, CDR2 SQIVND (reference sequence). Unmatched junction bases numbered 5, after V lost 3 bases and J lost 4 bases. The CDR3: CASSIRQGSTGELFF. CDR3 in DNA: TGTGCCAGTAGTATTCGACAGGGATCCACCGGGGAGCTGTTTTTT.

A few counts support this clonotype. The chain is built from TRBV14 and TRBJ2-2, with unresolved D. The germline CDR1 and CDR2 sequences are SGHDN and FVKESK. With 4 bases removed from V and 2 bases from J, the gap between germline ends came to 17 bases. The CDR3 extends over 17 amino acids. This CDR3 reads CASSPYSGAPNTGELFF. The CDR3 region has the DNA TGTGCCAGCAGCCCCTATTCCGGAGCGCCTAACACCGGGGAGCTGTTTTTT.

This clonotype was picked up a small number of times. CDR3 coding DNA: TGTGCCAGCAGTTCGACTAAACAGCGGTCGAACACTGAAGCTTTCTTT. Protein: CASSSTKQRSNTEAFF. The chain is built from TRBV12-3 or TRBV12-4 and TRBJ1-1; unclear D gene. The CDR3 has 16 amino acids. Deletions cut 4 bases from V and 1 base from J, with 16 bases between.

This clonotype was detected only a few times. The chain links TRBV2 to TRBJ2-7, with 7 bases matching TRBD2. CDR1 SNHLY and CDR2 FYNNEI come from the germline V gene. V shed 3 bases, J shed 2 bases, and the junction held 4 bases outside the gene matches. The CDR3 totals 14 residues. The CDR3 DNA is TGTGCCAGCAGTGACGTGACTAGCCCCTACGAGCAGTACTTC. This translates into CASSDVTSPYEQYF.

This clonotype appeared once. V is TRBV5-1 and J is TRBJ2-1, with D possibly matching TRBD2 (5 bases). This CDR3 region has 14 residues. Trimming took 6 bases from V and 2 from J, leaving 12 bases between them. Germline V CDR1 and CDR2: SGHRS, YFSETQ. The CDR3 DNA is TGCGCCAGCAACTCTTGGGAGACCTACAATGAGCAGTTCTTC. It codes for CASNSWETYNEQFF.

This clonotype is categorized as large. The chain has TRBV10-2 and TRBJ1-4; D is undetermined. This CDR3 spans 14 amino acids. CDR1 is WSHSY, CDR2 SAAADI, per germline. V dropped 0 bases and J dropped 5 bases, with 7 bases sitting between them. CDR3 coding DNA: TGCGCCAGCAGTGAGTCAGGGAGCAATGAAAAACTGTTTTTT. Translating it yields CASSESGSNEKLFF.

This clonotype is classed as large (0.1 to 1%). V usage is TRBV7-9 and J usage is TRBJ2-7, with a possible D match to TRBD2 (6 bases). The CDR3 totals 15 residues. Germline loops: CDR1 SEHNR, CDR2 FQNEAQ (reference sequence). Trimming pared 5 bases from V and 0 bases from J, leaving 14 bases between. The CDR3 protein is CASSNRDFGSYEQYF. CDR3 in DNA: TGTGCCAGCAGCAACCGGGACTTTGGCTCCTACGAGCAGTACTTC.

This clonotype is judged large. This chain uses TRBV6-9 with TRBJ2-7; 8 nucleotides align to TRBD1. The CDR3 has 13 amino acids. The J segment lost 5 bases and the V segment lost 7 bases, leaving 7 bases of the junction unmatched. Per germline, CDR1 MNHGY and CDR2 SVAAGI. The chain's CDR3 is CASTNGTGNEQYF. DNA for the CDR3: TGTGCCAGCACCAACGGGACAGGCAACGAGCAGTACTTC.

This clonotype rates as large (0.1 to 1%). The V call is TRBV19, the J call TRBJ2-1; a weak D match, TRBD1 (6 bases). Trimming took off 7 bases at V and 4 bases at J, with 17 bases between the two ends. In germline, CDR1 is LNHDA, CDR2 SQIVND (reference sequence). CDR3 length: 15 residues. In DNA, the CDR3 is TGTGCCAGTAAGGTGTATTCCGGACAGTACAATGAGCAGTTCTTC. Translated, it gives CASKVYSGQYNEQFF.

The chain employs TRBV6-6 and TRBJ2-7, with D tentatively TRBD2 (5 bases). The V gene's germline CDR1 is MNHNY and CDR2 SVGAGI (reference sequence). Trimming cost V 2 bases and J 3 bases, with 8 bases left between them. The CDR3 covers 13 residues. In DNA form, the CDR3 reads TGTGCCAGCAGTTACCAACGGGACTACGAGCAGTACTTC. Translating gives CASSYQRDYEQYF.

Sample share makes this clonotype medium-sized. The chain carries TRBV9 and TRBJ1-3; D remains ambiguous. Germline V CDR1 and CDR2: SGDLS, YYNGEE. This CDR3 has 18 residues. The V end was cut by 0 bases, the J end by 0 bases, with 16 bases between. CDR3 amino acids: CASSVEVGWVTSGNTIYF. The CDR3 bases are TGTGCCAGCAGCGTAGAGGTCGGTTGGGTGACCTCTGGAAACACCATATATTTT.

The J gene is TRBJ2-1, the V gene TRBV6-4; D is possibly TRBD1 or TRBD2 (6 bases each). The CDR3 spans 13 residues. Germline lookup yields CDR1 MRHNA and CDR2 SNTAGT. V was clipped by 2 bases and J by 5 bases, with 7 bases between them. The CDR3 spells CASSDGGHNEQFF. The CDR3 coding sequence is TGTGCCAGCAGTGACGGGGGGCACAATGAGCAGTTCTTC.

By proportion, this clonotype is large. The chain carries TRBV6-5 and TRBJ2-5; D is unclear. V was trimmed by 2 bases and J by 6 bases, leaving 4 bases between them. The germline V gene encodes CDR1 MNHEY and CDR2 SVGAGI. The CDR3 extends over 11 amino acids. The CDR3 region has the DNA TGTGCCAGCAGTTACCGCCAGACCCAGTACTTC. Encoded protein: CASSYRQTQYF.

In its sample, this clonotype ranks as large. This chain connects TRBV7-2 to TRBJ2-1; TRBD2 agrees at 10 bases. This CDR3 has 17 amino acids. Losses at the gene ends were 5 bases for V and 2 bases for J; bases not matched to a gene: 9. Germline V gives CDR1 SGHTA, CDR2 FQGNSA. The CDR3 loop reads CASSNIQREGPYNEQFF. CDR3 DNA: TGTGCCAGCAGCAATATCCAGCGGGAGGGCCCCTACAATGAGCAGTTCTTC.

By share, this clonotype counts as medium-sized. J is TRBJ2-2 and V is TRBV7-9; the D is unclear. Germline loops: CDR1 SEHNR, CDR2 FQNEAQ (reference sequence). The CDR3 covers 17 residues. V gave up 7 bases and J gave up 5 bases, with 23 bases separating them. The CDR3 region is CASNPGWYPPQTGELFF. CDR3 sequence (DNA): TGTGCCAGCAACCCCGGTTGGTACCCACCACAAACCGGGGAGCTGTTTTTT.

By sample fraction, this clonotype is large. This chain uses TRBV10-2 with TRBJ2-7; no firm D call. CDR3 size: 16 residues. V was shortened by 2 bases and J by 2 bases, with 16 bases between the two germline ends. Germline V gene sequence: CDR1 WSHSY, CDR2 SAAADI. The CDR3 DNA reads TGCGCCAGCAGTGAGCCTTCCGGCGGCAGTACCTACGAGCAGTACTTC. It translates to CASSEPSGGSTYEQYF.

This clonotype is termed medium-sized. The CDR3 nucleotides read TGTGCCAGCAGCTCAGTGGGAATCCGGGACAGTGGGTACTTC. This sequence encodes CASSSVGIRDSGYF. The chain has TRBV7-9 and TRBJ2-4; 7 bases align to TRBD1. Trimming removed 4 bases from V and 15 bases from J; junction bases left unmatched: 15. CDR1 and CDR2 (germline): SEHNR, FQNEAQ (reference sequence). This CDR3 has 14 amino acids.